This T cell receptor (beta chain) was sequenced in a study of blood T cell repertoires in COVID-19. Study-wide background: Samples representing acute and convalescent COVID-19 were sourced from the United States, Italy and Spain. PBMCs, B-cell-depleted T cells, or T cells were the source of the cDNA or gDNA that made up the material.

Germline assignment: CDR1 SGHRS and CDR2 YFSETQ. V was trimmed by 0 bases and J by 1 base, leaving 7 bases between them. CDR3 length equals 14 residues. Per the study methods: Counts of nucleated cells, estimated from reference gene primer amplification, were obtained. Libraries were prepared by immunoSEQ multiplex PCR; TCRdb keeps only in-frame clonotypes and omits some of them. Clonal size and the V and J genes are those of that table, whereas D and trimming came from the DNA. Of over 200,000 clones in the sample, 70% to 85% were seen once. The genes are TRBV5-1 and TRBJ1-2, with no clear D. The source is an elderly woman with acute or convalescent COVID-19. Source material: peripheral blood. CDR3 residues: CASSLAPSNYGYTF. The CDR3 nucleotides are TGCGCCAGCAGCTTGGCGCCCAGTAACTATGGCTACACCTTC.